This section outlines one T cell receptor beta chain sequence together with its context. Antigen: not known. The data are from a study of tumor-infiltrating lymphocytes in primary liver carcinoma. Study information: Sample yields, roughly 3.65 to 7.13 million productive TCRbeta reads, were similar across the tissue types.

Study-level points and caveats: Only about 7.5-24% of top clones showed up in all five tumor regions.

Starting material of 500 to 600 ng total RNA yielded TCR beta cDNA via a constant-region primer. Investigators got TCR beta libraries out of three nested multiplex PCR rounds, done with slightly modified ARM-PCR. Investigators reported that the first two PCR rounds, at 10 cycles each, used TRBV1-TRBV30 forward primers with a C-beta reverse primer. TCRdb reanalysed the multiplex PCR reads using MiXCR and keeps one entry per CDR3 protein. The table records about 130,000 distinct CDR3 sequences, 55% to 75% of them present only once. CDR3 length equals 14 residues. J gave up 9 bases and V 5 bases, and 7 bases lay outside the gene matches. Germline V gene lookup returns CDR1 DFQATT and CDR2 SNEGSKA (reference sequence). Total RNA and DNA came together from roughly 20-30 mg of bulk tissue without cell sorting. Resection treated the patients' primary liver carcinoma. Every single tumor sample held over 85% viable tumor cells.

This clonotype was obtained from a woman between 55 and 75 years old with primary liver carcinoma and hepatitis B virus infection. The chain employs TRBV20-1 and TRBJ1-6; 10 bases align to TRBD1. The sequencing sample was made of liver tumor tissue from sampling region 3. As for subset: tumor region T3, left-lateral pole. In DNA form, the CDR3 reads TGCAGTGCTTCGACAGGGGGCGATAGTTCACCCCTCCACTTT. Protein: CSASTGGDSSPLHF.